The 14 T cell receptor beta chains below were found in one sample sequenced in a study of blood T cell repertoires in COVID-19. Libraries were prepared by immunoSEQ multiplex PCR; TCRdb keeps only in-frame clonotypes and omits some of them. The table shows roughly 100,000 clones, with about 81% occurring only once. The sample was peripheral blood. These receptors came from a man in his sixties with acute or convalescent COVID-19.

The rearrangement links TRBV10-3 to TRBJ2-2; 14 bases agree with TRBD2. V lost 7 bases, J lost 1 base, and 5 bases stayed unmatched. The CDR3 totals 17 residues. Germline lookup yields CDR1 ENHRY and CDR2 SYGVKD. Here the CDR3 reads CAITPGLAGENTGELFF. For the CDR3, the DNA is TGTGCCATCACCCCGGGACTAGCGGGGGAGAACACCGGGGAGCTGTTTTTT.

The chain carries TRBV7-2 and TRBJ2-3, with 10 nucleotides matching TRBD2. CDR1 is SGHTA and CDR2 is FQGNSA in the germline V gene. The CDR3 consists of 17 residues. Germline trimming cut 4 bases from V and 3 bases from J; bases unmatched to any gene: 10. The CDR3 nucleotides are TGTGCCAGCAGCTCTGGGGCTAGCGGGAGTTGGACAGATACGCAGTATTTT. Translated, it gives CASSSGASGSWTDTQYF.

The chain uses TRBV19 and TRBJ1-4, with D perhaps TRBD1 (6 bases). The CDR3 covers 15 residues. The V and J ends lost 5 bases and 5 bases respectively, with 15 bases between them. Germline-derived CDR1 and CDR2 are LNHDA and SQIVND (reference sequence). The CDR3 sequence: CASSGYRVRNEKLFF. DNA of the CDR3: TGTGCCAGTAGTGGATACAGGGTGCGGAATGAAAAACTGTTTTTT.

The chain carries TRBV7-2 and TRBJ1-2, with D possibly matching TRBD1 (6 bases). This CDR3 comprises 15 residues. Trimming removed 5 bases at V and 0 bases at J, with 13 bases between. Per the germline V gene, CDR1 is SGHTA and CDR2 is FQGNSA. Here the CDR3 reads CASSLGQSSNYGYTF. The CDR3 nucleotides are TGTGCCAGCAGCCTAGGACAGTCTTCTAACTATGGCTACACCTTC. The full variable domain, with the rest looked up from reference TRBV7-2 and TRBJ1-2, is GAGVSQSPSNKVTEKGKDVELRCDPISGHTALYWYRQSLGQGLEFLIYFQGNSAPDKSGLPSDRFSAERTGGSVSTLTIQRTQQEDSAVYLCASSLGQSSNYGYTFGSGTRLTVV.

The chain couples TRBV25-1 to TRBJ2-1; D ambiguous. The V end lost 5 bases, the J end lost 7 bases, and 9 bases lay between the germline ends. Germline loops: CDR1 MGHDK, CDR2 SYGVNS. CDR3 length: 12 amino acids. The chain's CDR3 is CASSNSLNEQFF. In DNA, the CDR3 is TGTGCCAGCAGTAACTCCCTTAATGAGCAGTTCTTC.

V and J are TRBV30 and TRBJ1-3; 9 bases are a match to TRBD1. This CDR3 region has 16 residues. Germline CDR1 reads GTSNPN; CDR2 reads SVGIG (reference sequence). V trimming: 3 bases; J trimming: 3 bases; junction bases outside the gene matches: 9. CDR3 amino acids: CAWSQQGTGFGNTIYF. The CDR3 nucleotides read TGTGCCTGGAGCCAACAAGGGACAGGGTTTGGAAACACCATATATTTT.

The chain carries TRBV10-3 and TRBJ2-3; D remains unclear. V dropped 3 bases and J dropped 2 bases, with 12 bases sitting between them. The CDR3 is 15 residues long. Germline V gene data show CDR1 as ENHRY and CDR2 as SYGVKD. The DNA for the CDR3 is TGTGCCATCAGTGACCGGTCTATCCTCACAGATACGCAGTATTTT. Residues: CAISDRSILTDTQYF.

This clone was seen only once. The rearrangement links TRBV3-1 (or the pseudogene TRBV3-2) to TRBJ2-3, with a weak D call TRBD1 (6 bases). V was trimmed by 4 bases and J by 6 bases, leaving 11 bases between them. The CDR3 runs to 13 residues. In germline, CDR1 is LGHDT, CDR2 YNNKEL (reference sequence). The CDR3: CASSLDRQDTQYF. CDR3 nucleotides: TGTGCCAGCAGCCTAGACAGGCAGGATACGCAGTATTTT.

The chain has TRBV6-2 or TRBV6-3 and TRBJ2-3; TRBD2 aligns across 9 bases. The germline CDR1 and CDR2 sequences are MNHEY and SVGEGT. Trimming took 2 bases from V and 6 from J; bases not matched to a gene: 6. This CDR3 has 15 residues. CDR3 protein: CASSYVGLALDTQYF. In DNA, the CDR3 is TGTGCCAGCAGTTACGTCGGACTAGCGTTGGATACGCAGTATTTT.

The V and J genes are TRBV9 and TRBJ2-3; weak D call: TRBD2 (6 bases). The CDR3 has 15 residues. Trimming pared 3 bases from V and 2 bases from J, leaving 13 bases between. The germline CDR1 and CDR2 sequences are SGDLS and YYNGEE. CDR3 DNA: TGTGCCAGCAGCGCCACGACTAGACCCACAGATACGCAGTATTTT. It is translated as CASSATTRPTDTQYF.

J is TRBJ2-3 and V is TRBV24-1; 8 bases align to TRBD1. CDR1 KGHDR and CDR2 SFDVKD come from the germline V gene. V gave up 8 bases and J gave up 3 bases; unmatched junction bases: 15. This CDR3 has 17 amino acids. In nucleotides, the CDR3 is TGTGCCACCAAAGGAAAAACCGGGACAGGTGCTACAGATACGCAGTATTTT. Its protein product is CATKGKTGTGATDTQYF.

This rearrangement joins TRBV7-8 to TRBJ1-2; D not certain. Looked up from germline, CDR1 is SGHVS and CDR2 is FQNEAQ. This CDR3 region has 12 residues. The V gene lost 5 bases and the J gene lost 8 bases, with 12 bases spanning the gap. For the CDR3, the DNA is TGTGCCAGCAGCCGCAACAGAGACGGCTACACCTTC. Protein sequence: CASSRNRDGYTF.

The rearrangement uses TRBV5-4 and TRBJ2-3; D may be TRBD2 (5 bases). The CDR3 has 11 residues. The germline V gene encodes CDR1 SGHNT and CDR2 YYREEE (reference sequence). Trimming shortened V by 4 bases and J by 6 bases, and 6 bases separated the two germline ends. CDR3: CASSPGDTQYF. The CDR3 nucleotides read TGTGCCAGCAGCCCGGGGGATACGCAGTATTTT.

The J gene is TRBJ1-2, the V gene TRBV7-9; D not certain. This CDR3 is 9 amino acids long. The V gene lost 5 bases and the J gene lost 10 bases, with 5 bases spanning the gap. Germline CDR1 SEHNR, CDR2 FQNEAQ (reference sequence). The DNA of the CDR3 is TGTGCCAGCAGCACAATCTACACCTTC. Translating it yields CASSTIYTF.